This T cell receptor (beta chain) is drawn from a study of Ad26.COV2.S vaccination and SARS-CoV-2 variants. V lost 3 bases to trimming and J lost 4 bases, with 10 bases between them. This CDR3 is 13 amino acids long. The germline gives CDR1 SGHKS, CDR2 YYEKEE (reference sequence). Treatment specified: some 20 received Ad26.COV2.S at low or high dose, single or two shots; about 5 received placebo; per-sample allocation not given. Collection of the samples took place on day 63 after the first injection of vaccine or placebo. The assay was immunoSEQ multiplex PCR, and TCRdb's table has in-frame clones only and misses some. The data hold approximately 340,000 clones, with 80% to 90% observed a single time. This clone appeared a few times.

The TCR was taken from a person between 18 and 60 years old who received the Ad26.COV2.S COVID-19 vaccine or a placebo. The V call is TRBV5-5, the J call TRBJ2-5; no firm D call. The sample was peripheral blood, taken in a trial of Ad26.COV2.S vaccine versus placebo. The CDR3 DNA follows: TGTGCCAGCAGCTGGGCCCGTTTAGAGACCCAGTACTTC. It codes for CASSWARLETQYF.